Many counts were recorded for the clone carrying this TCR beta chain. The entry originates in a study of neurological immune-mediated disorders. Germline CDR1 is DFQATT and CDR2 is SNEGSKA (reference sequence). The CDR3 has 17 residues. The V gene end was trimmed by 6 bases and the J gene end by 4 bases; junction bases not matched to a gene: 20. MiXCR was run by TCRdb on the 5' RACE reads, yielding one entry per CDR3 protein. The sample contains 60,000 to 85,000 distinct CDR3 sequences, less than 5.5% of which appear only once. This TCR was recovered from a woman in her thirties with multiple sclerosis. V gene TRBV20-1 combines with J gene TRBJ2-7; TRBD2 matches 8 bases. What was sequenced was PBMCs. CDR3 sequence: CSADPLPSGGRYYEQYF. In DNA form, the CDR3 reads TGCAGTGCAGACCCTCTCCCTTCGGGCGGGAGGTATTACGAGCAGTACTTC.